Listed below are T cell receptor beta chains from one sample, sequenced in a study of cytomegalovirus exposure and HLA in healthy donors. Method: immunoSEQ multiplex PCR; TCRdb's copy keeps in-frame clones and lacks some. The sample includes over 200,000 clones, more than 75% seen only once; the top ten take around 1.2%. The sample comprised PBMCs. The source of these receptors is a human donor in good health. The CDR3 runs from the conserved cysteine through the conserved F or W. The D gene is left open where the match is weak. Size values are once, few and many counts, or a class for expanded clones, and some rows have none.

clone size	V gene	J gene	D gene	CDR3 protein	CDR3 DNA
.	TRBV28	TRBJ2-7	.	CASSQIPGGEQYF	TGTGCCAGCAGTCAAATCCCGGGTGGTGAGCAGTACTTC
.	TRBV9	TRBJ1-6	.	CASRGQAYNSPLHF	TGTGCCAGCCGTGGGCAAGCTTATAATTCACCCCTCCACTTT
.	TRBV27	TRBJ1-1	.	CASRRKRQSEEAFF	TGTGCCAGCAGACGCAAGAGACAGTCGGAAGAAGCTTTCTTT
.	TRBV5-4	TRBJ1-2	TRBD1	CASSRGQGGYGYTF	TGTGCCAGCAGTAGGGGACAGGGGGGGTATGGCTACACCTTC
.	TRBV19	TRBJ2-3	.	CASSIRDIITDTQYF	TGTGCCAGTAGTATACGGGACATTATTACAGATACGCAGTATTTT
.	TRBV6-5	TRBJ1-3	.	CASSYDRTDGNTIYF	TGTGCCAGCAGTTACGACAGGACCGACGGAAACACCATATATTTT
.	TRBV11-2	TRBJ2-2	.	CASSFYSGQSFLLELFF	TGTGCCAGCAGCTTCTATAGCGGTCAGAGTTTTCTATTGGAGCTGTTTTTT
.	TRBV7-9	TRBJ1-1	.	CASSSTENTEAFF	TGTGCCAGCAGCTCTACAGAGAACACTGAAGCTTTCTTT
.	TRBV4-1	TRBJ1-4	.	CASSQDKRKTVVEKLFF	TGCGCCAGCAGCCAGGACAAGAGAAAAACGGTGGTGGAAAAACTGTTTTTT
.	TRBV14	TRBJ1-1	TRBD1	CASSLYRDSEAFF	TGTGCCAGCAGCCTATACCGGGACAGTGAAGCTTTCTTT
.	TRBV28	TRBJ2-6	.	CASSPGGTGANVLTF	TGTGCCAGCAGTCCGGGGGGCACTGGGGCCAACGTCCTGACTTTC
.	TRBV5-1	TRBJ2-3	.	CASSPGNGIGGTDTQYF	TGCGCCAGCAGCCCGGGAAACGGGATTGGGGGCACAGATACGCAGTATTTT
.	TRBV19	TRBJ2-4	TRBD2	CASSIEAGGSGVAKNIQYF	TGTGCCAGTAGTATTGAAGCGGGAGGAAGTGGGGTAGCCAAAAACATTCAGTACTTC
.	TRBV10-3	TRBJ2-1	TRBD2	CAISLTSGRADEQFF	TGTGCCATCAGTTTGACTAGCGGGAGGGCCGATGAGCAGTTCTTC
.	TRBV9	TRBJ2-3	.	CASSQTGISTDTQYF	TGTGCCAGCAGCCAGACCGGGATTAGCACAGATACGCAGTATTTT
.	TRBV2	TRBJ1-2	TRBD1	CASEPGQQDYGYTF	TGTGCCAGCGAGCCGGGACAGCAAGACTATGGCTACACCTTC
.	TRBV18	TRBJ1-1	.	CASSPPSGNAEAFF	TGTGCCAGCTCACCACCGTCAGGGAACGCTGAAGCTTTCTTT
.	TRBV7-7	TRBJ2-1	TRBD1	CASSQGQVSYNEQFF	TGTGCTAGCAGCCAGGGACAGGTCTCCTACAATGAGCAGTTCTTC
.	TRBV5-4	TRBJ1-1	TRBD1	CASSLQGRGVYGTEAFF	TGTGCCAGCAGCTTACAGGGGAGAGGGGTATACGGCACTGAAGCTTTCTTT
.	TRBV7-2	TRBJ1-4	TRBD1	CASSPRTGYREKLFF	TGTGCCAGCAGCCCCCGGACAGGGTATCGCGAAAAACTGTTTTTT
.	TRBV2	TRBJ1-2	TRBD1	CARVMSGTGDGYTF	TGTGCCAGGGTCATGTCCGGGACAGGAGATGGCTACACCTTC
.	TRBV28	TRBJ2-3	.	CASSSSDTKGYYTDTQYF	TGTGCCAGCAGTTCATCGGACACCAAGGGGTATTACACAGATACGCAGTATTTT
.	TRBV5-1	TRBJ2-5	.	CASSLGNMETQYF	TGCGCCAGCAGCTTGGGCAACATGGAGACCCAGTACTTC
.	TRBV6-5	TRBJ1-2	TRBD1	CASSYSGRGRNYGYTF	TGTGCCAGCAGTTACTCCGGCAGGGGGCGTAACTATGGCTACACCTTC
.	TRBV28	TRBJ2-7	.	CASSGGAVGSYEQYF	TGTGCCAGCAGTGGCGGGGCGGTTGGCTCCTACGAGCAGTACTTC
.	TRBV27	TRBJ2-1	TRBD2	CASRGWSGTRLFF	TGTGCCAGCAGGGGATGGAGCGGGACTAGGCTGTTCTTC
.	TRBV7-9	TRBJ1-5	TRBD1	CASSTGRGQGDQPQHF	TGTGCCAGCAGCACCGGTAGGGGACAGGGAGATCAGCCCCAGCATTTT
.	TRBV9	TRBJ2-1	TRBD2	CASSAWPGTSGREYNEQFF	TGTGCCAGCAGCGCTTGGCCCGGGACTAGCGGGAGGGAATACAATGAGCAGTTCTTC
.	TRBV7-2	TRBJ2-7	TRBD2	CASSLPRTSSDEQYF	TGTGCCAGCAGCTTACCAAGGACTAGCTCGGACGAGCAGTACTTC
.	TRBV2	TRBJ1-2	.	CASSEGGGAYGYTF	TGTGCCAGCAGTGAAGGGGGAGGGGCCTATGGCTACACCTTC
.	TRBV29-1	TRBJ2-7	.	CSVEVADTLDRQYF	TGCAGCGTTGAAGTCGCGGACACCTTAGACAGGCAGTACTTC
.	TRBV10-3	TRBJ1-5	TRBD1	CATNGQGRGQPQHF	TGTGCCACAAACGGACAGGGGAGAGGACAGCCCCAGCATTTT
.	TRBV2	TRBJ1-5	.	CASSLRQSNQPQHF	TGTGCCAGCAGTCTCCGACAGTCCAATCAGCCCCAGCATTTT
.	TRBV7-6	TRBJ2-7	.	CASSSDGSSYEQYF	TGTGCCAGCAGTTCTGACGGGAGCTCCTACGAGCAGTACTTC
once	TRBV27	TRBJ2-7	TRBD2	CASRPSGRAPYEQYF	TGTGCCAGCAGACCTAGCGGGAGGGCCCCCTACGAGCAGTACTTC
few	TRBV27	TRBJ2-3	TRBD2	CASRGLAGLSDTQYF	TGTGCCAGCAGGGGACTAGCGGGGTTATCAGATACGCAGTATTTT
few	TRBV7-2	TRBJ2-3	TRBD2	CASSPGVAGGRDTQYF	TGTGCCAGCAGCCCCGGGGTAGCGGGAGGACGAGATACGCAGTATTTT
few	TRBV5-1	TRBJ2-7	TRBD1	CASSTTGNHYEQYF	TGCGCCAGCAGCACGACAGGGAACCACTACGAGCAGTACTTC